A single sample is the source of the 14 T cell receptor beta chains below, sequenced in a study of blood T cell repertoires in COVID-19. TCRdb keeps only in-frame clones here, not all; method: immunoSEQ multiplex PCR. The sample lists tens of thousands of clones; 80% to 95% were seen once. Sequenced: peripheral blood. The receptors come from a woman aged 65 to 85 with active COVID-19.

The chain employs TRBV3-1 (or the pseudogene TRBV3-2) and TRBJ2-1; 9 bases match TRBD2. V lost 1 base to trimming and J lost 14 bases; unmatched junction nucleotides: 3. This CDR3 spans 12 amino acids. Germline V CDR1 and CDR2: LGHDT, YNNKEL (reference sequence). CDR3 DNA: TGTGCCAGCAGCCAAGGGCTAGCGGGAAAGTTCTTC. Encoded protein: CASSQGLAGKFF.

The V gene is TRBV5-1, the J gene TRBJ2-3, with D perhaps matching TRBD2 (6 bases). V lost 0 bases and J 5 bases, leaving 13 bases between the germline ends. The CDR3 has 15 residues. Per germline, CDR1 SGHRS and CDR2 YFSETQ. DNA of the CDR3: TGCGCCAGCAGCTTGGAAAGGGCGGAGGGAGATACGCAGTATTTT. Amino acids: CASSLERAEGDTQYF.

The chain couples TRBV6-6 to TRBJ2-1; the D gene is possibly TRBD2 (6 bases). The CDR3 loop spans 17 amino acids. V lost 5 bases to trimming and J lost 0 bases, with 17 bases between them. Germline-derived CDR1 and CDR2 are MNHNY and SVGAGI (reference sequence). In DNA form, the CDR3 reads TGTGCCAGCAGTCTACGTTTTAGCGGACACTCCTACAATGAGCAGTTCTTC. Residues: CASSLRFSGHSYNEQFF.

V is TRBV5-1 and J is TRBJ2-7; 9 bases are a match to TRBD2. CDR1 and CDR2 (germline): SGHRS, YFSETQ. J lost 4 bases, V lost 4 bases, and 9 bases had no gene match. CDR3 length equals 15 residues. CDR3 loop: CASSLGDSGSYEQYF. CDR3 nucleotides: TGCGCCAGCAGCCTGGGGGATAGCGGGAGTTACGAGCAGTACTTC.

J is TRBJ1-2 and V is TRBV28; D may be TRBD1 (6 bases). Deletions cut 10 bases from V and 8 bases from J, with 14 bases between. This CDR3 is 11 amino acids long. Germline CDR1 is MDHEN and CDR2 is SYDVKM. The CDR3 sequence is CATKPGGGYTF. CDR3 coding DNA: TGTGCCACTAAGCCGGGGGGCGGCTACACCTTC.

The table lists this clone with a few counts. CDR3 DNA sequence: TGTGCCACCAGCAGAGACAGGGGGAGGCCCCAGCATTTT. Translated: CATSRDRGRPQHF. This sequence joins TRBV15 and TRBJ1-5; 7 nucleotides line up with TRBD1. Germline CDR1 is LNHNV and CDR2 is YYDKDF (reference sequence). The CDR3 spans 13 residues. Unmatched junction bases numbered 2, after V lost 0 bases and J lost 9 bases.

CDR3 in amino acids: CASSLTPGLADGSTDTQYF. The CDR3 DNA reads as TGTGCCAGCAGCTTAACCCCGGGACTAGCGGACGGCAGCACAGATACGCAGTATTTT. The chain uses TRBV7-9 and TRBJ2-3, with 11 bases lining up with TRBD2. With 2 bases clipped from V and 0 bases from J, the junction kept 10 bases outside the gene matches. The CDR3 runs to 19 residues. Germline V CDR1 and CDR2: SEHNR, FQNEAQ (reference sequence).

The chain couples TRBV7-9 to TRBJ2-1, with 9 bases matching TRBD1. This CDR3 has 14 residues. The V gene end was trimmed by 2 bases and the J gene end by 6 bases; junction bases not matched to a gene: 2. CDR1 is SEHNR, CDR2 FQNEAQ, per germline (reference sequence). CDR3 sequence reads: CASSLLGQGNEQFF. The CDR3 nucleotides read TGTGCCAGCAGCTTACTGGGACAGGGCAATGAGCAGTTCTTC.

The rearrangement uses TRBV19 and TRBJ2-1, with 8 bases that match TRBD2. Germline CDR1 and CDR2: LNHDA and SQIVND (reference sequence). V shed 5 bases and J 0 bases; nucleotides not matched to a gene: 12. This CDR3 is 18 amino acids long. DNA of the CDR3: TGTGCCAGTAGTGCAGAAGGCCCCGGGACTAGCTCCTACAATGAGCAGTTCTTC. This encodes CASSAEGPGTSSYNEQFF.

The rearrangement uses TRBV3-1 (or the pseudogene TRBV3-2) and TRBJ2-7; D not resolved. Trimming left V 4 bases short and J 3 bases short, with 10 bases between. The CDR3 is 13 amino acids. CDR1 and CDR2 (germline): LGHDT, YNNKEL (reference sequence). The CDR3 DNA sequence: TGTGCCAGCAGCCCCCCCTCGGGCTACGAGCAGTACTTC. It yields the protein CASSPPSGYEQYF.

V and J are TRBV25-1 and TRBJ2-1; 10 bases line up with TRBD2. The CDR3 sequence is 13 residues long. Germline CDR1 reads MGHDK; CDR2 reads SYGVNS. The V gene end was trimmed by 6 bases and the J gene end by 6 bases; junction bases not matched to a gene: 2. CDR3 nucleotides: TGTGCCAGCAGGACTAGCGGGTCCAATGAGCAGTTCTTC. Amino acids: CASRTSGSNEQFF.

The chain links TRBV9 to TRBJ2-7; 7 bases line up with TRBD1. J gave up 5 bases and V 0 bases, and 5 bases lay outside the gene matches. The germline V gene has CDR1 SGDLS and CDR2 YYNGEE. The CDR3 is 14 residues long. CDR3 DNA: TGTGCCAGCAGCGTAGCTACCCAGGGGGACGAGCAGTACTTC. Protein: CASSVATQGDEQYF. The full variable domain, with the rest looked up from reference TRBV9 and TRBJ2-7, is DSGVTQTPKHLITATGQRVTLRCSPRSGDLSVYWYQQSLDQGLQFLIQYYNGEERAKGNILERFSAQQFPDLHSELNLSSLELGDSALYFCASSVATQGDEQYFGPGTRLTVT.

This clone was seen a single time. Here the CDR3 DNA reads TGTGCCAGCAGCGTGGGCCAGGGGGGCTACGAGCAGTACTTC. Translating gives CASSVGQGGYEQYF. The rearrangement links TRBV9 to TRBJ2-7; D possibly corresponds to TRBD1 (7 bases). Trimming stripped 2 bases from V and 3 bases from J, with 12 bases between. Looked up from germline, CDR1 is SGDLS and CDR2 is YYNGEE. This CDR3 is 14 amino acids long.

V is TRBV7-9 and J is TRBJ1-1; 8 positions match TRBD1. The junction had 9 bases not matched to a gene; V was cut back by 2 bases and J by 7 bases. There are 15 residues in the CDR3. The V gene's germline CDR1 is SEHNR and CDR2 FQNEAQ (reference sequence). CDR3 residues: CASSLLPTGGSEAFF. The CDR3 DNA sequence: TGTGCCAGCAGCTTACTACCAACAGGGGGGAGTGAAGCTTTCTTT.